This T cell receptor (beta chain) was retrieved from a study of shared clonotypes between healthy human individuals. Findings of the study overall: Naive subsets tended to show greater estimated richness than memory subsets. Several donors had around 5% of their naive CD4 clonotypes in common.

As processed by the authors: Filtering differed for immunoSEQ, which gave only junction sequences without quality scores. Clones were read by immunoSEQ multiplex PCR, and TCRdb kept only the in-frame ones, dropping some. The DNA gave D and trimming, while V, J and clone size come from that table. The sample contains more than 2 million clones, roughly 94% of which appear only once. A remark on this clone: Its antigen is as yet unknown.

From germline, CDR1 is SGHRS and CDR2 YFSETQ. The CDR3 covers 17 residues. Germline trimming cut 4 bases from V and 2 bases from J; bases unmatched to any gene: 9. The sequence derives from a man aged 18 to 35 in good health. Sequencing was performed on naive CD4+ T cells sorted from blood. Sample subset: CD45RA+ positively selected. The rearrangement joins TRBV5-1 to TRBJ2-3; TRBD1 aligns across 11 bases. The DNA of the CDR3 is TGCGCCAGCAGCCGAGGACAGGGGGCGAAGTTCACAGATACGCAGTATTTT. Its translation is CASSRGQGAKFTDTQYF.